This TCR beta chain stems from a study of cytomegalovirus exposure and HLA in healthy donors. Overall study: A prior study identified 110 million or so unique TCR beta sequences from 200 million or so T cells. Study conclusions and caveats: Differences between HLA loci emerged in a later analysis of TCR association rates, with DRB1 most and HLA-C fewest. Prediction of most subjects' HLA-A and HLA-B alleles by TCR beta sequences was reportedly accurate.

V gave up 4 bases and J gave up 7 bases; unmatched junction bases: 3. Germline values: CDR1 SGHRS, CDR2 YFSETQ. The CDR3 contains 12 residues. The PCR had 60 Vbeta and 13 Jbeta primers. Here immunoSEQ multiplex PCR was the method, and the copy in TCRdb shows in-frame clones only, minus some. This sample carries about 170,000 clones, approximately 84% of them seen once, and the ten largest clones take about 0.4%. This clone came up a few times. Its antigen is unidentified. This sequence originates from a boy younger than 10 in good health and CMV-seronegative. The sequenced sample was PBMCs. The chain uses TRBV5-1 and TRBJ2-5; 8 positions match TRBD1. The CDR3 is CASSPTGGTQYF. The CDR3 DNA reads TGCGCCAGCAGCCCAACAGGGGGGACCCAGTACTTC.